This T cell receptor beta chain was captured in a study of cytomegalovirus exposure and HLA in healthy donors. Amplification used 60 Vbeta primers and 13 Jbeta primers. Measured with immunoSEQ multiplex PCR; TCRdb has only the in-frame clones, and not every one. This table holds about 140,000 clones, approximately 82% found once. This clone was counted once. Its antigen is not known. Study-wide results and limits: Most TCR sequences showed up rarely, but some public TCRs showed up in many donors. In a later analysis, V- and J-gene trimming of beta chains associated with a DCLRE1C missense variant, replicated independently. Available immune exposure information was restricted to CMV serostatus only.

Trimming stripped 1 base from V and 3 bases from J, with 6 bases between. In germline, CDR1 is LNHDA, CDR2 SQIVND (reference sequence). The CDR3 is 13 residues long. The sample consisted of PBMCs. The gene calls are TRBV19 and TRBJ1-2; D ambiguous. The clonotype was recovered from a woman between 40 and 55 years old in good health and CMV-seronegative. The DNA of the CDR3 is TGTGCCAGTAGTATAGGAGGATACTATGGCTACACCTTC. Translation: CASSIGGYYGYTF.